This TCR beta chain was recorded in a study of post-analysis software for immune sequencing data. As for the study in general: In terms of disease course, relapsing-remitting, secondary progressive and progressive-relapsing multiple sclerosis were included. Study outcomes and limitations: Pronounced co-clustering by F measure was evident among identically batched samples. Higher frequency in patients than in controls was seen for 5 or 6 TRBV segments, with TRBV5-6, TRBV5-1 and TRBV20-1 among them. Diversity measured as normalized Chao1 was significantly lower in multiple sclerosis patients than in controls.

To note about this clonotype: Antigen: not known.

The germline gives CDR1 DFQATT, CDR2 SNEGSKA (reference sequence). V trimming: 2 bases; J trimming: 0 bases; junction bases outside the gene matches: 8. The CDR3 sequence is 18 residues long. Incorporated into the TCR beta cDNA libraries were unique molecular identifiers, which served to reduce PCR and sequencing biases. Input populations of 1 to 10 million T cells gave rise to about 480,000 cDNA molecules. TCRdb re-called the PCR reads through MiXCR, storing one row per CDR3 protein. This table has roughly 650,000 distinct CDR3 sequences, around 64% appearing once. J is TRBJ2-2 and V is TRBV20-1, with TRBD2 matching 11 bases. Sequencing was done on a sample of blood. The receptor's source is a girl aged 2 to 10 with multiple sclerosis. In DNA form, the CDR3 reads TGCAGTGCTAGAAACATAAATAGCGGGGGGGCGAACACCGGGGAGCTGTTTTTT. Residues: CSARNINSGGANTGELFF.